This TCR beta chain was documented in a study of cytomegalovirus exposure and HLA in healthy donors. This clone has a single count. Its antigen remains unidentified. Findings and caveats of the study: Most CMV-associated TCR beta chains appeared HLA-restricted in a later analysis. Common viral pathogens were later found to be apparently linked to several of the most significant clusters. There was a cluster of highly shared sequence variants that was likely a sequencing artifact.

The study ran its PCR with 60 Vbeta and 13 Jbeta primers. Profiling relied on immunoSEQ multiplex PCR, and the TCRdb table lists in-frame clones only, not all of them. The sample yields under 150,000 clones, roughly 82% seen once. Germline V CDR1 and CDR2: MRHNA, SNTAGT. The CDR3 length is 14 residues. Trimming stripped 6 bases from V and 0 bases from J, with 11 bases between. The source material was PBMCs. V and J are TRBV6-4 and TRBJ1-1, with a possible D match to TRBD1 (6 bases). This TCR was recovered from a boy under 18 in good health and CMV-seronegative. CDR3 coding DNA: TGTGCCAGCAGCCAGACAGGAATGAACACTGAAGCTTTCTTT. Its translation: CASSQTGMNTEAFF.